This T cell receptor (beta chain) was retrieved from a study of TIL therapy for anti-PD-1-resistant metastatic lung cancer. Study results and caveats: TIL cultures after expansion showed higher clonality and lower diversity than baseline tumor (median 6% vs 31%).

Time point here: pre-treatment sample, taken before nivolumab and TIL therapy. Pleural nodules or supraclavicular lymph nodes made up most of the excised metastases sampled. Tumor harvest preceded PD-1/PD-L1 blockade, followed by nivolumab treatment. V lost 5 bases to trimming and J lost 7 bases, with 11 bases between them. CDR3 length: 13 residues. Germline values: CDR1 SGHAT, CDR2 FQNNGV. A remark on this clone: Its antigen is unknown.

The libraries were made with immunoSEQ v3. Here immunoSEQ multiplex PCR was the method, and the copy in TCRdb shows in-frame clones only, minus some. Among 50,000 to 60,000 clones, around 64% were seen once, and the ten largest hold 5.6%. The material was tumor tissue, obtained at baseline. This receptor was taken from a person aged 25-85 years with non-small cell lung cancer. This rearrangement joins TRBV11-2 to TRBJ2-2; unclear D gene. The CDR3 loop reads CASSDPISGELFF. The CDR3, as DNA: TGTGCCAGCAGCGACCCTATAAGCGGGGAGCTGTTTTTT.